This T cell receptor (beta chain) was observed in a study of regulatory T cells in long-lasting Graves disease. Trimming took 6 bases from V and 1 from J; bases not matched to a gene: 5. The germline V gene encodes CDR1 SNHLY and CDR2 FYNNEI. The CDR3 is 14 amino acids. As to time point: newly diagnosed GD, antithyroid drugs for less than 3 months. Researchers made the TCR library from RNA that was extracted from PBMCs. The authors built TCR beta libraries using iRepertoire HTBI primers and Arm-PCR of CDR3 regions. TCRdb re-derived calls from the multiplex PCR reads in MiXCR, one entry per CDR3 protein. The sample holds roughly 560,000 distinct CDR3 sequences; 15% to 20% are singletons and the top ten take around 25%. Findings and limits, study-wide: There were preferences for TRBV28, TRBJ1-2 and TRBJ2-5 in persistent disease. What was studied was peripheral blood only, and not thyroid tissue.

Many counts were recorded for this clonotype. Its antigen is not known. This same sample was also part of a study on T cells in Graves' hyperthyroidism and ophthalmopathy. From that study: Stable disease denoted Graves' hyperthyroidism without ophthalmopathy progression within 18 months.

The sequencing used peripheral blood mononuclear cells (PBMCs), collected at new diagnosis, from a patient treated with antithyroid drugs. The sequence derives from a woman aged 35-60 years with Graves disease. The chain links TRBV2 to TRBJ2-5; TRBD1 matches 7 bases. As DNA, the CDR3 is TGTGCCAGCAGGCCCGGGACAGCCCAAGAGACCCAGTACTTC. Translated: CASRPGTAQETQYF. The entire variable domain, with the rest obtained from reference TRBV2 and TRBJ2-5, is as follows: EPEVTQTPSHQVTQMGQEVILRCVPISNHLYFYWYRQILGQKVEFLVSFYNNEISEKSEIFDDQFSVERPDGSNFTLKIRSTKLEDSAMYFCASRPGTAQETQYFGPGTRLLVL.